These T cell receptor beta chains were read from a single sample in a study of blood T cells in healthy people across ages. TCRdb re-called the 5' RACE reads through MiXCR, storing one row per CDR3 protein. The sample includes hundreds of thousands of distinct CDR3 sequences, 24% of them seen just once. This same sample was also part of a study on T cells of mothers and their children.

The sample consisted of blood. Receptors originate from a boy aged 10-17 years in good health. Each CDR3 is given with its conserved first and last residue. Each record gives: J gene, D gene, V gene, clone size, CDR3 DNA, CDR3 protein. D genes are given only for firm matches. Size is omitted from some rows. Given values are once, few, many or a class for expanded clones.

j_call: TRBJ2-3; d_call: .; v_call: TRBV27; clone_size: .; cdr3_nt: TGTGCCAGCAGTTCTCCCGGACTCGGAGATACGCAGTATTTT; cdr3_aa: CASSSPGLGDTQYF
j_call: TRBJ2-1; d_call: TRBD2; v_call: TRBV13; clone_size: .; cdr3_nt: TGTGCCAGCAGCTCGGGACTAGCGGGGGGGCCATATGAGCAGTTCTTC; cdr3_aa: CASSSGLAGGPYEQFF
j_call: TRBJ2-1; d_call: TRBD2; v_call: TRBV27; clone_size: .; cdr3_nt: TGTGCCAGCAGTTCCACCTGGACTAGCGGGGGGGCGAGTGAGCAGTTCTTC; cdr3_aa: CASSSTWTSGGASEQFF
j_call: TRBJ2-5; d_call: .; v_call: TRBV28; clone_size: many; cdr3_nt: TGTGCCAGCCGATCGGACAGGAGGGCCCCTGAGACCCAGTACTTC; cdr3_aa: CASRSDRRAPETQYF
j_call: TRBJ2-5; d_call: .; v_call: TRBV4-2; clone_size: few; cdr3_nt: TGTGCCAGCAGCCAAGGACAGAGAGAGACCCAGTACTTC; cdr3_aa: CASSQGQRETQYF
j_call: TRBJ1-6; d_call: TRBD1; v_call: TRBV5-1; clone_size: .; cdr3_nt: TGCGCCAGCAGCGCGGGACAGGGGGGAATTTTTGGGGTTAATTCACCCCTCCACTTT; cdr3_aa: CASSAGQGGIFGVNSPLHF
j_call: TRBJ1-3; d_call: .; v_call: TRBV11-2; clone_size: few; cdr3_nt: TGTGCCAGCAGCTTAGTTCCAGGGCCCTCTGGAAACACCATATATTTT; cdr3_aa: CASSLVPGPSGNTIYF
j_call: TRBJ2-7; d_call: TRBD2; v_call: TRBV7-2; clone_size: .; cdr3_nt: TGTGCCAGCAGCTATACTAGCGGGGGGACCTACGAGCAGTACTTC; cdr3_aa: CASSYTSGGTYEQYF
j_call: TRBJ2-5; d_call: TRBD2; v_call: TRBV4-1; clone_size: .; cdr3_nt: TGCGCCAGCAGCCAAGCGAGAGCGGGAGGGACCCAAGAGACCCAGTACTTC; cdr3_aa: CASSQARAGGTQETQYF
j_call: TRBJ2-3; d_call: .; v_call: TRBV20-1; clone_size: .; cdr3_nt: TGCAGTGCTCCAGAGCTCGATACGCAGTATTTT; cdr3_aa: CSAPELDTQYF
j_call: TRBJ2-7; d_call: .; v_call: TRBV5-1; clone_size: many; cdr3_nt: TGCGCCAGCAGCTTGGAGTACGAGCAGTACTTC; cdr3_aa: CASSLEYEQYF
j_call: TRBJ2-3; d_call: TRBD2; v_call: TRBV4-3; clone_size: few; cdr3_nt: TGCGCCAGCAGCGGGACTAGCGGCAAAGATACGCAGTATTTT; cdr3_aa: CASSGTSGKDTQYF
j_call: TRBJ1-1; d_call: TRBD1; v_call: TRBV5-1; clone_size: once; cdr3_nt: TGCGCCAGCAGTAATGACAGGGCGTACACTGAAGCTTTCTTT; cdr3_aa: CASSNDRAYTEAFF
j_call: TRBJ1-1; d_call: .; v_call: TRBV18; clone_size: .; cdr3_nt: TGTGCCAGCTCACCACTCGCCATGAACACTGAAGCTTTCTTT; cdr3_aa: CASSPLAMNTEAFF
j_call: TRBJ1-6; d_call: .; v_call: TRBV5-1; clone_size: .; cdr3_nt: TGCGCCAGCAGCGACATTACGAGGGGCCCAAATTCACCCCTCCACTTT; cdr3_aa: CASSDITRGPNSPLHF
j_call: TRBJ2-7; d_call: .; v_call: TRBV6-5; clone_size: .; cdr3_nt: TGTGCCAGTGCCCGTTGGGGTGACTCCTACGAGCAGTACTTC; cdr3_aa: CASARWGDSYEQYF
j_call: TRBJ2-1; d_call: TRBD2; v_call: TRBV20-1; clone_size: few; cdr3_nt: TGCAGTGCTAGAGAATGGCGGGGGAGCTCCTACAATGAGCAGTTCTTC; cdr3_aa: CSAREWRGSSYNEQFF
j_call: TRBJ1-6; d_call: TRBD1; v_call: TRBV20-1; clone_size: many; cdr3_nt: TGCAGTGCTAGAGACGCCCCCGGACAGGGGAGGTTTCGGAATTCACCCCTCCACTTT; cdr3_aa: CSARDAPGQGRFRNSPLHF
j_call: TRBJ1-1; d_call: TRBD1; v_call: TRBV7-9; clone_size: once; cdr3_nt: TGTGCCAGCACCCCGGACAGGACGAACACTGAAGCTTTCTTT; cdr3_aa: CASTPDRTNTEAFF
j_call: TRBJ2-3; d_call: .; v_call: TRBV20-1; clone_size: .; cdr3_nt: TGCAGTGCTAGAGAGGCGGGGAGCACAGATACGCAGTATTTT; cdr3_aa: CSAREAGSTDTQYF
j_call: TRBJ2-6; d_call: TRBD2; v_call: TRBV7-3; clone_size: .; cdr3_nt: TGTGCCAGTAGCTTAACGGCTAGCGGGAGTTCCGGGGCCAACGTCCTGACTTTC; cdr3_aa: CASSLTASGSSGANVLTF
j_call: TRBJ2-3; d_call: .; v_call: TRBV29-1; clone_size: .; cdr3_nt: TGCAGCGTTCGACCCGCAGGTAGCACAGATACGCAGTATTTT; cdr3_aa: CSVRPAGSTDTQYF
j_call: TRBJ1-1; d_call: .; v_call: TRBV2; clone_size: few; cdr3_nt: TGTGCCAGCACCACAGGGTATTCTGAAGCTTTCTTT; cdr3_aa: CASTTGYSEAFF
j_call: TRBJ2-5; d_call: .; v_call: TRBV4-3; clone_size: .; cdr3_nt: TGCGCCAGCAGCCAAGGGTCCCAGTTGGAGACCCAGTACTTC; cdr3_aa: CASSQGSQLETQYF
j_call: TRBJ2-7; d_call: TRBD2; v_call: TRBV11-1; clone_size: few; cdr3_nt: TGTGCCAGCAGCTTATTAGCGGGAACCTCCTACGAGCAGTACTTC; cdr3_aa: CASSLLAGTSYEQYF
j_call: TRBJ1-4; d_call: .; v_call: TRBV18; clone_size: few; cdr3_nt: TGTGCCAGCTCACCCTGGCCAGAATCAACTGATGAAAAACTGTTTTTT; cdr3_aa: CASSPWPESTDEKLFF
j_call: TRBJ1-2; d_call: TRBD1; v_call: TRBV2; clone_size: few; cdr3_nt: TGTGCCAGAAGGACTACAGGGGGCGCGGAAGGCTACACCTTC; cdr3_aa: CARRTTGGAEGYTF
j_call: TRBJ2-4; d_call: .; v_call: TRBV7-2; clone_size: .; cdr3_nt: TGTGCCAGCAGCTTTAATCTGCGACTTCAGTACTTC; cdr3_aa: CASSFNLRLQYF
j_call: TRBJ1-6; d_call: .; v_call: TRBV18; clone_size: few; cdr3_nt: TGTGCCAGCTCACCAGTCCCGAACTCACCCCTCCACTTT; cdr3_aa: CASSPVPNSPLHF
j_call: TRBJ2-5; d_call: .; v_call: TRBV15; clone_size: many; cdr3_nt: TGTGCCACCAGCAGATCTCCCAGCGTGCGGCGAGAGACCCAGTACTTC; cdr3_aa: CATSRSPSVRRETQYF
j_call: TRBJ1-1; d_call: .; v_call: TRBV12-3/TRBV12-4; clone_size: few; cdr3_nt: TGTGCCAGCATGAGGGGTGGGGGCACTGAAGCTTTCTTT; cdr3_aa: CASMRGGGTEAFF
j_call: TRBJ2-1; d_call: TRBD2; v_call: TRBV7-2; clone_size: few; cdr3_nt: TGTGCCAGCAGCGGCCGGACTAGCCAAAGCTACAATGAGCAGTTCTTC; cdr3_aa: CASSGRTSQSYNEQFF
j_call: TRBJ2-1; d_call: .; v_call: TRBV10-2; clone_size: few; cdr3_nt: TGCGCCAGTTTACCGGGACGGTCCTACAATGAGCAGTTCTTC; cdr3_aa: CASLPGRSYNEQFF
j_call: TRBJ2-7; d_call: .; v_call: TRBV12-3/TRBV12-4; clone_size: .; cdr3_nt: TGTGCCAGCAGTTTAGGGCCCTTAAGCTACGAGCAGTACTTC; cdr3_aa: CASSLGPLSYEQYF
j_call: TRBJ1-1; d_call: .; v_call: TRBV20-1; clone_size: .; cdr3_nt: TGCAGTGCTAGAGACGGGACGGCCATGAACACTGAAGCTTTCTTT; cdr3_aa: CSARDGTAMNTEAFF
j_call: TRBJ1-6; d_call: TRBD1; v_call: TRBV27; clone_size: .; cdr3_nt: TGTGCCAGCAGTTTGACGGACAGGGCCAGAACCCTCCACTTT; cdr3_aa: CASSLTDRARTLHF
j_call: TRBJ2-3; d_call: TRBD1; v_call: TRBV12-3/TRBV12-4; clone_size: .; cdr3_nt: TGTGCCAGCAGTAAGGATACAGGGGGCAGCGCAGATACGCAGTATTTT; cdr3_aa: CASSKDTGGSADTQYF
j_call: TRBJ2-7; d_call: TRBD1; v_call: TRBV29-1; clone_size: few; cdr3_nt: TGCAGCGCCGCACAGGGGCCACTTTACGAGCGGTACTTC; cdr3_aa: CSAAQGPLYERYF
j_call: TRBJ2-1; d_call: .; v_call: TRBV7-2; clone_size: few; cdr3_nt: TGTGCCAGCAGCTTAGCGAGGCAGCGGCCATACAATGAGCAGTTCTTC; cdr3_aa: CASSLARQRPYNEQFF
j_call: TRBJ1-1; d_call: .; v_call: TRBV30; clone_size: few; cdr3_nt: TGTGCCTGGGTCAGGTGGGTTAGATCGGGTGAAGCTTTCTTT; cdr3_aa: CAWVRWVRSGEAFF
j_call: TRBJ2-3; d_call: TRBD1; v_call: TRBV3-1; clone_size: .; cdr3_nt: TGTGCCAGCAGCCAAGAGAACCGGGACAGGGGGCAGGGAGATACGCAGTATTTT; cdr3_aa: CASSQENRDRGQGDTQYF
j_call: TRBJ2-7; d_call: .; v_call: TRBV28; clone_size: .; cdr3_nt: TGTGCCAGCAGTTTAGGTTTTGGCCAGGCCTTCTACGAGCAGTACTTC; cdr3_aa: CASSLGFGQAFYEQYF
j_call: TRBJ2-7; d_call: .; v_call: TRBV4-1; clone_size: .; cdr3_nt: TGCGCCAGCAGCCAAGGCTCCGCGCCTACAGCCTACGAGCAGTACTTC; cdr3_aa: CASSQGSAPTAYEQYF
j_call: TRBJ1-4; d_call: .; v_call: TRBV19; clone_size: few; cdr3_nt: TGTGCCAGTAGTATCCGTTTAAATGAAAAACTGTTTTTT; cdr3_aa: CASSIRLNEKLFF
j_call: TRBJ2-2; d_call: .; v_call: TRBV7-2; clone_size: .; cdr3_nt: TGTGCCAGCATCCTAGGAGGGGCCGGGGAGCTGTTTTTT; cdr3_aa: CASILGGAGELFF
j_call: TRBJ2-7; d_call: .; v_call: TRBV7-2; clone_size: .; cdr3_nt: TGTGCCAGCAGCGTCACTCGAGGGGGCGAGCAGTACTTC; cdr3_aa: CASSVTRGGEQYF
j_call: TRBJ2-1; d_call: TRBD1; v_call: TRBV11-1; clone_size: .; cdr3_nt: TGTGCCAGCAGCTTAGCGGGACAGGGGTACAATGAGCAGTTCTTC; cdr3_aa: CASSLAGQGYNEQFF